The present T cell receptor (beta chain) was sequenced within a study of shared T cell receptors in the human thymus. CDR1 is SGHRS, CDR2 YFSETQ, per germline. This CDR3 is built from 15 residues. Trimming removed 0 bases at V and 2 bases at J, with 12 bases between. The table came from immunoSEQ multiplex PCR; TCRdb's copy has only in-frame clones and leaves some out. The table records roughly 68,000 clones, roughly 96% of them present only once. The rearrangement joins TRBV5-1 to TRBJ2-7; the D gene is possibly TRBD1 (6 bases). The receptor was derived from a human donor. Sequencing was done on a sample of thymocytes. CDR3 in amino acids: CASSLARGSAYEQYF. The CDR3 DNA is TGCGCCAGCAGCTTGGCCAGGGGATCTGCCTACGAGCAGTACTTC.